A selection of T cell receptor beta chains follows, all from one sample in a study of blood T cell repertoires in COVID-19. Assay: immunoSEQ multiplex PCR; the TCRdb copy retains only in-frame clones and omits some. The repertoire includes approximately 39,000 clones, approximately 96% of them detected once, and approximately 4.2% sits in the top ten. Material for sequencing was peripheral blood. The receptors stem from a human donor with active COVID-19. The donor label of this sample is uncertain. Each CDR3 is given with its conserved first and last residue. Fields, in order: CDR3 protein, CDR3 DNA, CDR3 length, D gene, clone size, V gene, J gene. The D gene is left open where the match is weak. Where a row states a size, it is once, few, many or the class of an expanded clone; other rows omit it.

cdr3_aa: CASNARPYEQYF
cdr3_nt: TGTGCCAGCAACGCGCGTCCCTACGAGCAGTACTTC
cdr3_length: 12
d_call: NA
clone_size: NA
v_call: TRBV28
j_call: TRBJ2-7

cdr3_aa: CASRLTRRVEETQYF
cdr3_nt: TGTGCCAGCAGATTAACTAGACGAGTAGAAGAGACCCAGTACTTC
cdr3_length: 15
d_call: NA
clone_size: NA
v_call: TRBV7-6
j_call: TRBJ2-5

cdr3_aa: CASAGISGNTIYF
cdr3_nt: TGTGCCAGCGCCGGGATCTCTGGAAACACCATATATTTT
cdr3_length: 13
d_call: NA
clone_size: NA
v_call: TRBV7-2
j_call: TRBJ1-3

cdr3_aa: CASSQPQGAGGYTF
cdr3_nt: TGTGCCAGCAGCCAACCACAGGGGGCAGGTGGCTACACCTTC
cdr3_length: 14
d_call: TRBD1
clone_size: NA
v_call: TRBV4-2
j_call: TRBJ1-2

cdr3_aa: CATSRRDRVNSPLHF
cdr3_nt: TGTGCCACCAGTCGAAGGGACAGAGTAAATTCACCCCTCCACTTT
cdr3_length: 15
d_call: TRBD1
clone_size: NA
v_call: TRBV24-1
j_call: TRBJ1-6

cdr3_aa: CASSQAPGGGGSPLHF
cdr3_nt: TGCGCCAGCAGCCAAGCCCCGGGGGGGGGAGGTTCACCCCTCCACTTT
cdr3_length: 16
d_call: NA
clone_size: NA
v_call: TRBV4-1
j_call: TRBJ1-6

cdr3_aa: CASSIRGLAGNYEQYF
cdr3_nt: TGTGCCAGCAGCATCCGGGGACTAGCGGGGAATTACGAGCAGTACTTC
cdr3_length: 16
d_call: TRBD2
clone_size: NA
v_call: TRBV7-2
j_call: TRBJ2-7

cdr3_aa: CASSSSLGSGELFF
cdr3_nt: TGCGCCAGCAGCTCCTCCCTCGGGTCCGGGGAGCTGTTTTTT
cdr3_length: 14
d_call: NA
clone_size: NA
v_call: TRBV5-1
j_call: TRBJ2-2

cdr3_aa: CASRHQNTGELFF
cdr3_nt: TGTGCCAGCAGACATCAGAACACCGGGGAGCTGTTTTTT
cdr3_length: 13
d_call: NA
clone_size: NA
v_call: TRBV28
j_call: TRBJ2-2

cdr3_aa: CASSLKGQGNEKLFF
cdr3_nt: TGTGCCAGCAGCCTAAAGGGACAGGGAAATGAAAAACTGTTTTTT
cdr3_length: 15
d_call: TRBD1
clone_size: few
v_call: TRBV3-1/TRBV3-2
j_call: TRBJ1-4

cdr3_aa: CASSRATGADGYTF
cdr3_nt: TGTGCCAGCAGCCGCGCGACAGGGGCGGATGGCTACACCTTC
cdr3_length: 14
d_call: TRBD1
clone_size: NA
v_call: TRBV4-2
j_call: TRBJ1-2

cdr3_aa: CASSYTGGAEEKLFF
cdr3_nt: TGTGCCAGCAGTTATACAGGGGGCGCAGAAGAAAAACTGTTTTTT
cdr3_length: 15
d_call: TRBD1
clone_size: few
v_call: TRBV7-9
j_call: TRBJ1-4

cdr3_aa: CASSRKDSQETQYF
cdr3_nt: TGCGCCAGCAGCAGAAAGGACAGTCAAGAGACCCAGTACTTC
cdr3_length: 14
d_call: NA
clone_size: NA
v_call: TRBV5-1
j_call: TRBJ2-5

cdr3_aa: CASSISTGRNEKLFF
cdr3_nt: TGTGCCAGTAGTATATCGACAGGGAGGAATGAAAAACTGTTTTTT
cdr3_length: 15
d_call: TRBD1
clone_size: NA
v_call: TRBV19
j_call: TRBJ1-4

cdr3_aa: CASRQGQGTTNEKLFF
cdr3_nt: TGCGCCAGCAGACAGGGACAGGGGACAACTAATGAAAAACTGTTTTTT
cdr3_length: 16
d_call: TRBD1
clone_size: NA
v_call: TRBV4-1
j_call: TRBJ1-4

cdr3_aa: CASRPPGTGDGELFF
cdr3_nt: TGCGCCAGCAGACCACCTGGGACAGGGGACGGGGAGCTGTTTTTT
cdr3_length: 15
d_call: TRBD1
clone_size: NA
v_call: TRBV5-1
j_call: TRBJ2-2

cdr3_aa: CASSVDAGWGGPQHF
cdr3_nt: TGTGCCAGCAGCGTAGACGCAGGGTGGGGGGGGCCCCAGCATTTT
cdr3_length: 15
d_call: NA
clone_size: NA
v_call: TRBV9
j_call: TRBJ1-5

cdr3_aa: CASSLTEDYGYTF
cdr3_nt: TGTGCCAGCAGCCTGACCGAGGACTATGGCTACACCTTC
cdr3_length: 13
d_call: NA
clone_size: NA
v_call: TRBV5-4
j_call: TRBJ1-2

cdr3_aa: CASSRDYQEQYF
cdr3_nt: TGTGCCAGCAGTCGGGACTACCAAGAGCAGTACTTC
cdr3_length: 12
d_call: TRBD2
clone_size: NA
v_call: TRBV12-3/TRBV12-4
j_call: TRBJ2-7

cdr3_aa: CASSLPGQGDEQYF
cdr3_nt: TGCGCCAGCAGCTTACCGGGACAGGGGGACGAGCAGTACTTC
cdr3_length: 14
d_call: TRBD1
clone_size: NA
v_call: TRBV5-1
j_call: TRBJ2-7

cdr3_aa: CASSLGREGNSPLHF
cdr3_nt: TGTGCCAGCAGCTTGGGCAGAGAGGGTAATTCACCCCTCCACTTT
cdr3_length: 15
d_call: NA
clone_size: NA
v_call: TRBV5-5
j_call: TRBJ1-6

cdr3_aa: CASSIKTGTEAFF
cdr3_nt: TGTGCCAGTAGTATAAAGACAGGCACTGAAGCTTTCTTT
cdr3_length: 13
d_call: NA
clone_size: NA
v_call: TRBV19
j_call: TRBJ1-1

cdr3_aa: CSASPVDITDTQYF
cdr3_nt: TGCAGTGCTAGTCCCGTCGACATCACAGATACGCAGTATTTT
cdr3_length: 14
d_call: NA
clone_size: NA
v_call: TRBV20-1
j_call: TRBJ2-3

cdr3_aa: CASSQGVVQPQHF
cdr3_nt: TGTGCCAGCAGTCAGGGGGTTGTTCAGCCCCAGCATTTT
cdr3_length: 13
d_call: TRBD1
clone_size: once
v_call: TRBV6-5
j_call: TRBJ1-5

cdr3_aa: CATSIETGEQYF
cdr3_nt: TGTGCCACCAGCATCGAGACGGGCGAGCAGTACTTC
cdr3_length: 12
d_call: NA
clone_size: NA
v_call: TRBV15
j_call: TRBJ2-7

cdr3_aa: CASSPRDNDEQFF
cdr3_nt: TGTGCCAGCAGCCCCCGAGATAATGATGAGCAGTTCTTC
cdr3_length: 13
d_call: NA
clone_size: NA
v_call: TRBV5-4
j_call: TRBJ2-1

cdr3_aa: CASSTPGGTSVSNEQFF
cdr3_nt: TGTGCCAGCAGCACCCCGGGGGGGACTAGCGTGTCTAATGAGCAGTTCTTC
cdr3_length: 17
d_call: TRBD2
clone_size: once
v_call: TRBV9
j_call: TRBJ2-1

cdr3_aa: CASSELQAGGPSGADTQYF
cdr3_nt: TGTGCCAGCAGTGAACTCCAAGCGGGGGGGCCCTCCGGTGCAGATACGCAGTATTTT
cdr3_length: 19
d_call: TRBD2
clone_size: few
v_call: TRBV2
j_call: TRBJ2-3

cdr3_aa: CASSQDLPRSDTQYF
cdr3_nt: TGCGCCAGCAGCCAAGATCTTCCCAGGTCCGATACGCAGTATTTT
cdr3_length: 15
d_call: NA
clone_size: NA
v_call: TRBV4-1
j_call: TRBJ2-3

cdr3_aa: CASSQGWAGVSEKLFF
cdr3_nt: TGTGCCAGCAGCCAAGGCTGGGCAGGGGTAAGCGAAAAACTGTTTTTT
cdr3_length: 16
d_call: NA
clone_size: NA
v_call: TRBV11-3
j_call: TRBJ1-4

cdr3_aa: CAAQAPGQYNSPLHF
cdr3_nt: TGTGCCGCGCAGGCGCCGGGACAGTATAATTCACCCCTCCACTTT
cdr3_length: 15
d_call: TRBD1
clone_size: NA
v_call: TRBV10-3
j_call: TRBJ1-6

cdr3_aa: CASSPGTGPQPQHF
cdr3_nt: TGTGCCAGCTCACCCGGGACAGGGCCGCAGCCCCAGCATTTT
cdr3_length: 14
d_call: TRBD1
clone_size: once
v_call: TRBV18
j_call: TRBJ1-5

cdr3_aa: CASSSTGNYEQYF
cdr3_nt: TGTGCCAGCAGTTCGACCGGGAACTACGAGCAGTACTTC
cdr3_length: 13
d_call: NA
clone_size: NA
v_call: TRBV12-3/TRBV12-4
j_call: TRBJ2-7

cdr3_aa: CASLSAGEGFSHEQYF
cdr3_nt: TGTGCCAGCTTATCGGCGGGAGAGGGGTTCTCCCACGAGCAGTACTTC
cdr3_length: 16
d_call: TRBD2
clone_size: once
v_call: TRBV7-8
j_call: TRBJ2-7

cdr3_aa: CASSELGTKNTEAFF
cdr3_nt: TGTGCCAGCAGTGAACTCGGGACAAAGAACACTGAAGCTTTCTTT
cdr3_length: 15
d_call: NA
clone_size: NA
v_call: TRBV2
j_call: TRBJ1-1

cdr3_aa: CAISGQDYEQYF
cdr3_nt: TGTGCCATCAGTGGACAGGACTACGAGCAGTACTTC
cdr3_length: 12
d_call: NA
clone_size: NA
v_call: TRBV10-3
j_call: TRBJ2-7

cdr3_aa: CASSSSGQGRTDTQYF
cdr3_nt: TGTGCCAGCAGTTCCTCAGGACAGGGGAGAACAGATACGCAGTATTTT
cdr3_length: 16
d_call: TRBD1
clone_size: NA
v_call: TRBV28
j_call: TRBJ2-3